The clone carrying this T cell receptor beta chain was detected ten times or more. The entry originates in a study of T cells in Graves' hyperthyroidism and ophthalmopathy. The CDR3 runs to 13 residues. V dropped 5 bases and J dropped 4; count of bases not matched to a gene: 2. Germline V gene data show CDR1 as SNHLY and CDR2 as FYNNEI. Amplified TCR beta CDR3 regions derived from RNA transcripts. The HTBI set primed first-round TCR CDR3 RT-PCR. MiXCR was run by TCRdb on the multiplex PCR reads, yielding one entry per CDR3 protein. The data hold under 350,000 distinct CDR3 sequences, with under 30% observed a single time. Subjects aged 18 to 65 presented with newly diagnosed hyperthyroidism of less than 2 months' duration. Diagnoses were established using clinical symptoms, serum thyroxine and TRAb, thyroid ultrasound and orbital computed tomography. Blood was drawn at first hyperthyroidism diagnosis, before any ophthalmopathy symptoms.

Sequenced input: blood. The rearrangement links TRBV2 to TRBJ1-1; 9 nucleotides match TRBD1. This receptor was identified in a man aged 35-49 years with Graves' hyperthyroidism that later progressed to Graves' ophthalmopathy. The CDR3 region has the DNA TGTGCCAGCAGTCGGACAGGGGTCACTGAAGCTTTCTTT. Protein product: CASSRTGVTEAFF.